The clone carrying this T cell receptor beta chain was observed once. In Seattle, patients joined the study during active infection and were tracked longitudinally. This CDR3 region has 14 residues. From germline, CDR1 is LNHDA and CDR2 SQIVND (reference sequence). V was clipped by 2 bases and J by 5 bases, with 12 bases between them. The entry originates in a study of blood T cell repertoires in COVID-19. Study-level information: Sites across the United States, Italy and Spain contributed samples from acute and convalescent COVID-19. In each case, the material was cDNA or gDNA derived from T cells, B-cell-depleted T cells, or PBMCs.

Original processing notes: Using reference gene primer amplification, nucleated cell counts were estimated. Some clones are missing from TCRdb's copy, which holds only in-frame ones; the method was immunoSEQ multiplex PCR. V and J calls and clone size are as listed in that table; D and trimming were resolved from the DNA. The sample holds 250,000 to 300,000 clones, approximately 86% seen once. This chain connects TRBV19 to TRBJ1-2, with D possibly being TRBD1 (6 bases). The sequenced sample was peripheral blood. The clonotype comes from a woman between 70 and 85 years old with COVID-19, enrolled during active disease. DNA for the CDR3: TGTGCCAGTAGTATAAGAGTGGGGGCGTATGGCTACACCTTC. Protein sequence: CASSIRVGAYGYTF.